This TCR beta chain was recovered during a study of T-cell memory formation after mild COVID-19. This clonotype was counted ten times or more. Its antigen remains unidentified. MiXCR, applied by TCRdb to the 5' RACE reads, yields one record per CDR3 protein. The repertoire consists of roughly 250,000 distinct CDR3 sequences, with 15% to 20% occurring once and the leading ten covering approximately 3.5%. V shed 5 bases, J shed 5 bases, and the junction held 7 bases outside the gene matches. CDR3 length: 15 residues. CDR1 is SGHNT, CDR2 YENEEA, per germline. Study-wide results and limits: While clones contracting from day 15 to 85 were balanced between CD4 and CD8, later expanders leaned CD4+.

Sequenced material: PBMCs or a T cell subset sorted from them (not recorded which). The chain has TRBV11-3 and TRBJ2-2; TRBD1 matches 8 bases. The TCR originated in a man between 18 and 29 years old who had mild COVID-19 (a few samples of this study predate the infection). Cell type and time point are not known. CDR3 DNA: TGTGCCAGCAGCCCGAGGACAGGGAGTACCGGGGAGCTGTTTTTT. This sequence encodes CASSPRTGSTGELFF.